The 9 T cell receptor beta chains below all came from one sample that was sequenced in a study of tumor and adjacent non-tumor tissue in lung cancer. This sample's RNA came from whole unsorted tissue. A modified ARM-PCR protocol with three rounds of nested PCR amplified TCRbeta. TCRdb analysed the multiplex PCR reads with MiXCR anew, one entry per CDR3 protein. Among 76,000 or so distinct CDR3 sequences listed, under 70% were seen once. The specimen was lung tumor tissue. The receptor set was obtained from an older woman with non-small cell lung cancer.

The genes are TRBV5-1 and TRBJ1-4; perhaps TRBD1 as D (5 bases). V lost 4 bases, J lost 8 bases, and 15 bases lay in between. Germline V gives CDR1 SGHRS, CDR2 YFSETQ. CDR3 size: 14 residues. CDR3 sequence: CASSLGPPEEKLFF. The CDR3 DNA sequence: TGCGCCAGCAGCCTGGGGCCTCCGGAGGAAAAACTGTTTTTT.

At least ten counts were recorded for this clonotype. The V gene is TRBV28, the J gene TRBJ2-7; 11 bases fit TRBD2. The CDR3 runs 16 residues. V was clipped by 6 bases and J by 5 bases; unmatched bases: 12. The germline gives CDR1 MDHEN, CDR2 SYDVKM. The CDR3, as DNA: TGTGCCAGCAGGGACGGGCTAGCGGGAGGAATTGACGAGCAGTACTTC. It yields the protein CASRDGLAGGIDEQYF.

For this clonotype: A much larger clone is a single base away; this may be a read error. The chain has TRBV7-9 and TRBJ2-6; D unclear. The CDR3 length is 16 residues. Germline lookup yields CDR1 SEHNR and CDR2 FQNEAQ (reference sequence). CDR3 DNA: TGTGACAGCAGCTTAGCCTGGCGGCCTGGGGCCAACGTCCTGACTTTC. This encodes CDSSLAWRPGANVLTF.

Comments on this clonotype: Germline is not matched at one junction end, which may reflect a read error. This chain uses TRBV14 with TRBJ2-1; TRBD1 or TRBD2 may be the D gene (6 bases each). The CDR3 runs to 15 residues. Looked up from germline, CDR1 is SGHDN and CDR2 is FVKESK. As DNA, the CDR3 is TGTGTCAGCAGTCTTAAGGGGGGTAGATACAATGAGCAGTTCTTC. Translated, it gives CVSSLKGGRYNEQFF.

About this clonotype: Germline and junction disagree at one end, which may indicate a read error. The V and J genes are TRBV30 and TRBJ2-5, with a tentative D call TRBD1 (6 bases). Germline CDR1 GTSNPN, CDR2 SVGIG (reference sequence). This CDR3 is built from 15 residues. This CDR3 is CVWSRRDTSWPTQYF. The CDR3 nucleotides read TGTGTCTGGAGTCGCCGGGACACCAGTTGGCCGACCCAGTACTTC.

This clonotype was recorded a few times. The chain's CDR3 is CVTCYGRPNELFF. As DNA, the CDR3 is TGTGTTACCTGCTATGGTAGGCCTAATGAACTGTTTTTT. The J gene is TRBJ1-4, the V gene TRBV28; D is undetermined. Looked up from germline, CDR1 is MDHEN and CDR2 is SYDVKM. The CDR3 has 13 residues. The whole variable domain, remainder taken from reference TRBV28 and TRBJ1-4, is DVKVTQSSRYLVKRTGEKVFLECVQDMDHENMFWYRQDPGLGLRLIYFSYDVKMKEKGDIPEGYSVSREKKERFSLILESASTNQTSMYLCVTCYGRPNELFFGSGTQLSVL.

This clonotype has ten or more counts. This chain joins TRBV4-1 and TRBJ2-5; D possibly corresponds to TRBD2 (5 bases). The CDR3 sequence is 14 residues long. Trimming removed 2 bases from V and 2 bases from J, with 9 bases in between. Germline CDR1 reads MGHRA; CDR2 reads YSYEKL. The CDR3 is CASSQPDLQETQYF. DNA for the CDR3: TGCGCCAGCAGCCAACCGGACTTACAAGAGACCCAGTACTTC.

Points on this clonotype: One end of the junction varies from germline; a read error may be responsible. This rearrangement joins TRBV6-5 to TRBJ2-3; possible D gene TRBD1, 6 bases. There are 13 residues in the CDR3. CDR1 and CDR2 (germline): MNHEY, SVGAGI. CDR3 coding DNA: TGTGACAGCAGTTGGGGGCTCTCAGATACACAGTATTTT. Translation gives CDSSWGLSDTQYF.

With respect to this clonotype: The junction differs from germline at one of its ends, possibly a read error. V usage is TRBV30 and J usage is TRBJ2-2; D is ambiguous. CDR3 length: 13 amino acids. Germline CDR1 is GTSNPN and CDR2 is SVGIG (reference sequence). CDR3 DNA sequence: TGTGTCTGGAGTGTCTCTTTACTTGGGGAGCTGTTTTTT. This codes for CVWSVSLLGELFF. The variable domain in full, completed from reference TRBV30 and TRBJ2-2, reads SQTIHQWPATLVQPVGSPLSLECTVEGTSNPNLYWYRQAAGRGLQLLFYSVGIGQISSEVPQNLSASRPQDRQFILSSKKLLLSDSGFYLCVWSVSLLGELFFGEGSRLTVL.